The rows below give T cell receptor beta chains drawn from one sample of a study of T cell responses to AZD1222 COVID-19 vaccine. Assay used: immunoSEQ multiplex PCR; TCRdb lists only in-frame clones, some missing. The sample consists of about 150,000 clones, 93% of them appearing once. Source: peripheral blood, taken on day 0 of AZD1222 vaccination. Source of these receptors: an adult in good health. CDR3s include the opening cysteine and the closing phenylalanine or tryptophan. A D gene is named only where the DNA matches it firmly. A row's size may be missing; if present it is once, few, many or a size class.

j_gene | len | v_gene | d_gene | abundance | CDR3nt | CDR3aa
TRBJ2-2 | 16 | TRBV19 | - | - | TGTGCCAGTACCAAGAGGGCGGATACGAACACCGGGGAGCTGTTTTTT | CASTKRADTNTGELFF
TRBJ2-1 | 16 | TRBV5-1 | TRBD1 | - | TGCGCCAGCAGCCCAATGGGACAGGGCTCCTACAATGAGCAGTTCTTC | CASSPMGQGSYNEQFF
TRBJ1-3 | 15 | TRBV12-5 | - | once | TGTGCTAGTGCTTTTTCTACCGGGGGCGGAAACACCATATATTTT | CASAFSTGGGNTIYF
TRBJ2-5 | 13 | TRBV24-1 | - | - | TGTGCCACCAGTGATTCCTACCAAGAGACCCAGTACTTC | CATSDSYQETQYF
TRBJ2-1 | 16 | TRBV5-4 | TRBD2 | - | TGTGCCAGCAGCCGAGGGACTAGCGGGAGAGGGTATGAGCAGTTCTTC | CASSRGTSGRGYEQFF
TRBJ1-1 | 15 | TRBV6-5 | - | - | TGTGCCAGCAGTCACGACAGAACCATGAACACTGAAGCTTTCTTT | CASSHDRTMNTEAFF
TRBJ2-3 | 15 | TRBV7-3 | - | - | TGTGCCAGCAGTCCTGGGGGCAGAATCACAGATACGCAGTATTTT | CASSPGGRITDTQYF
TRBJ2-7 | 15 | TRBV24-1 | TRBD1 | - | TGTGCCACCAGTGACTCCCCCGACAGGGGTGAGGAGCAGTACTTC | CATSDSPDRGEEQYF
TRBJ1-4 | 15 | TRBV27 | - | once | TGTGCCAGCGGACAGAGCCCCACAACTAATGAAAAACTGTTTTTT | CASGQSPTTNEKLFF
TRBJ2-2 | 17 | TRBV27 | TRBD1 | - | TGTGCCAGCAGTTTACAGACAGGGGGCTGGAACACCGGGGAGCTGTTTTTT | CASSLQTGGWNTGELFF
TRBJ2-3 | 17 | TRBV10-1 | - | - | TGCGCCAGCAGTGAGTTCTCCGGGGAGAGGGGCACAGATACGCAGTATTTT | CASSEFSGERGTDTQYF
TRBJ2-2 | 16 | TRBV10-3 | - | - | TGTGCCATCAGTGAGAACAGGGGACTGAACACCGGGGAGCTGTTTTTT | CAISENRGLNTGELFF
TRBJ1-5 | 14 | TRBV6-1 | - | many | TGTGCCAGCAGTGAAACGGCGGAAAATCAGCCCCAGCATTTT | CASSETAENQPQHF
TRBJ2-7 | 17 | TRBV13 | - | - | TGTGCCAGCAGCTTTAACCAGGTTAACGGACTCACCTACGAGCAGTACTTC | CASSFNQVNGLTYEQYF
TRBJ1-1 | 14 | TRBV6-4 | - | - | TGTGCCAGCAGTGACGGGCGCAGGGGCACTGAAGCTTTCTTT | CASSDGRRGTEAFF
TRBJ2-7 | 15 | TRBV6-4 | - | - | TGTGCCAGCAGTGAGGAGGGGGACGGACTCTACGAGCAGTACTTC | CASSEEGDGLYEQYF
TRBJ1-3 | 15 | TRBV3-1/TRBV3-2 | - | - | TGTGCCAGCAGCCTATTCGAGGCAGTTGGAAACACCATATATTTT | CASSLFEAVGNTIYF
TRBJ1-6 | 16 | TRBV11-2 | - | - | TGTGCCAGCAGCTTAGGGGGTCAAGACTATAATTCACCCCTCCACTTT | CASSLGGQDYNSPLHF
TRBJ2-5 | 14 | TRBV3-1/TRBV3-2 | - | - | TGTGCCAGCAGCCACAACCTAGGGGCAGAGACCCAGTACTTC | CASSHNLGAETQYF
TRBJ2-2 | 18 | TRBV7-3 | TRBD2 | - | TGTGCCAGCAGCCCCTGGTCGACTAGCGGGGCGGACACCGGGGAGCTGTTTTTT | CASSPWSTSGADTGELFF
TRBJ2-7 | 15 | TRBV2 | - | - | TGTGCCAGCAGTGCCCAGGTGGATAACTCCTACGAGCAGTACTTC | CASSAQVDNSYEQYF
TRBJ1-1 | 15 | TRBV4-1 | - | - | TGCGCCAGCAGCCCCGCCCCAGGTTGGTACACTGAAGCTTTCTTT | CASSPAPGWYTEAFF
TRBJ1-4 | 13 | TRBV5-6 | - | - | TGTGCCAGCAGCTTGGAAAGGGGTGAAAAACTGTTTTTT | CASSLERGEKLFF
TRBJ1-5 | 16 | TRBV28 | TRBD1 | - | TGTGCCAGCAGTTCCCTGACAGGGGAGGGCAATCAGCCCCAGCATTTT | CASSSLTGEGNQPQHF
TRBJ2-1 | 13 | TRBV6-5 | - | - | TGTGCCAGCAGGGGTCAGGGCCAAATTGAGCAGTTCTTC | CASRGQGQIEQFF
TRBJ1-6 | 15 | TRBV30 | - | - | TGTGCCTGGAGTGTACGGCGGGACCCAAATTCACCCCTCCACTTT | CAWSVRRDPNSPLHF
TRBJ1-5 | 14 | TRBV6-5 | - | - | TGTGCCAGCACTCAAAACGACCGGAATCAGCCCCAGCATTTT | CASTQNDRNQPQHF
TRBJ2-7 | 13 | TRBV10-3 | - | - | TGTGCCATCGGGCCCACTAGCACCTACGAGCAGTACTTC | CAIGPTSTYEQYF
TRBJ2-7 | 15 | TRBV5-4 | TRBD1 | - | TGTGCCAGCAGCCCGGGGACAGGGGGCTTCTACGAGCAGTACTTC | CASSPGTGGFYEQYF
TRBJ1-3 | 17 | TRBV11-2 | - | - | TGTGCCAGCAGCTTAGAGCTTCAGACCTACTCTGGAAACACCATATATTTT | CASSLELQTYSGNTIYF
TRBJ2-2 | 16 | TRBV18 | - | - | TGTGCCAGCTCACCTCTGGGACAAGCGAACACCGGGGAGCTGTTTTTT | CASSPLGQANTGELFF
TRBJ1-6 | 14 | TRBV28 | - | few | TGTGCCAGCAGTTTTGAGGGTCTGGGTTCACCCCTCCACTTT | CASSFEGLGSPLHF
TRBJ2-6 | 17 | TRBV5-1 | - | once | TGCGCCAGCAGCTCACGGACGGACCACTCTGGGGCCAACGTCCTGACTTTC | CASSSRTDHSGANVLTF
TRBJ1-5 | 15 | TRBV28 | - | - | TGTGCCAGCAGTTTATCCAGGAGGATGAATCAGCCCCAGCATTTT | CASSLSRRMNQPQHF
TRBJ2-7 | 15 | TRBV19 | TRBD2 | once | TGTGCCAGTAGTATGTCGTCTAGCGGGGGGTACGAGCAGTACTTC | CASSMSSSGGYEQYF
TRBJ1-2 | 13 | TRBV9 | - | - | TGTGCCAGCAGCGGAGGGGGTAACTATGGCTACACCTTC | CASSGGGNYGYTF
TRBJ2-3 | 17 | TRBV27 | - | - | TGTGCCAGCAGTTTATTCGGACCCCTCCTTAGCACAGATACGCAGTATTTT | CASSLFGPLLSTDTQYF
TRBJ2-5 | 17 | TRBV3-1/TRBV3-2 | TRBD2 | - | TGTGCCAGCAGCCAAGATCTGGCGGGAGGGCTCCAAGAGACCCAGTACTTC | CASSQDLAGGLQETQYF
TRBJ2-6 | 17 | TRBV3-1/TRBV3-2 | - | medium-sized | TGTGCCAGCAGCCAAGCAGGGTCGAGCTCTGGGGCCAACGTCCTGACTTTC | CASSQAGSSSGANVLTF
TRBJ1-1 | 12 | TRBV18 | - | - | TGTGCCAGCTCACCTACGAACACTGAAGCTTTCTTT | CASSPTNTEAFF
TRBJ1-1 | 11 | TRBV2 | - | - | TGTGCCAGCAGTGATCGTCTTGAAGCTTTCTTT | CASSDRLEAFF
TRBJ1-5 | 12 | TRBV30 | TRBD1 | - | TGTGCCTGGGGACAGGTTGGACAGCCCCAGCATTTT | CAWGQVGQPQHF
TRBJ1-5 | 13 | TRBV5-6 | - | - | TGTGCCAGCAGCGCCGGACGGAATCAGCCCCAGCATTTT | CASSAGRNQPQHF
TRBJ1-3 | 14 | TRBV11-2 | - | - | TGTGCCAGCAGCTTAGCGCCCTCTGGAAACACCATATATTTT | CASSLAPSGNTIYF
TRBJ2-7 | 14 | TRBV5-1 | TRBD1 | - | TGCGCCAGCAGCTTCTCAGGACAGGGCTCCGAGCAGTACTTC | CASSFSGQGSEQYF